The following is a TCR beta chain sequence with its context. The data are from a study of shared clonotypes between healthy human individuals. Study-wide context: Per donor, CD8 memory used one plate, CD8 naive used two, CD4 memory used three and CD4 naive used three.

As processed by the authors: In the immunoSEQ data, sequences were junction-only and lacked quality scores, so filtering differed. Assay: immunoSEQ multiplex PCR; the TCRdb copy retains only in-frame clones and omits some. The DNA was the basis for D and trimming; V, J and clone size are from that table. The sample contains around 2.3 million clones, around 95% of which appear only once. V shed 6 bases and J 1 base; nucleotides not matched to a gene: 4. The CDR3 spans 15 residues. Germline lookup yields CDR1 MDHEN and CDR2 SYDVKM. The rearrangement uses TRBV28 and TRBJ1-2; 11 nucleotides align to TRBD1. The sequence was obtained from a man aged 18 to 30 in good health. What was sequenced was naive CD4+ T cells sorted from blood. The subset: CD45RA+ positively selected. In nucleotides, the CDR3 is TGTGCCAGCAGGCGGACAGGGGGCCTTAACTATGGCTACACCTTC. Translated: CASRRTGGLNYGYTF.